What follows are 28 T cell receptor beta chains derived from one specimen sequenced in a study of blood T cells in healthy people across ages. Alongside a J-beta primer mix, a sample-barcoded 5' primer served in a second PCR lasting roughly 7 to 12 cycles. TCRdb ran MiXCR on the 5' RACE reads and lists one entry per CDR3 protein. Among some 320,000 distinct CDR3 sequences, 25% to 30% were seen once, and the ten largest hold 29%. The source material was blood. The receptors shown here come from a woman in her seventies in good health.

This clonotype came up a few times. The V gene is TRBV7-2, the J gene TRBJ2-1, with a weak D call TRBD1 (6 bases). Germline CDR1 reads SGHTA; CDR2 reads FQGNSA. This CDR3 has 14 residues. Deletions cut 6 bases from V and 7 bases from J, with 16 bases between. The CDR3 nucleotides are TGTGCCAGCAGGTCGGACAGTGTTAGTAATGAGCAGTTCTTC. Its translation is CASRSDSVSNEQFF.

The gene calls are TRBV28 and TRBJ1-2; 7 bases agree with TRBD1. V was pared by 4 bases and J by 8 bases, with 7 bases of the junction left unmatched. This CDR3 is 13 amino acids long. Looked up from germline, CDR1 is MDHEN and CDR2 is SYDVKM. The CDR3 spells CASSSDRAQGYTF. In nucleotides, the CDR3 is TGTGCCAGCAGTTCTGACAGGGCGCAAGGCTACACCTTC.

V usage is TRBV20-1 and J usage is TRBJ2-5; 8 bases match TRBD2. The J call may be faulty, since TRBJ2-1 better matches the DNA end. Germline CDR1 reads DFQATT; CDR2 reads SNEGSKA (reference sequence). This CDR3 spans 15 amino acids. For the CDR3, the DNA is TGCAGTGCTAGAGATCGGGAGGGCAGCCTCAATGAGCAGTTCTTC. It specifies CSARDREGSLNEQFF.

This clonotype came up a few times. With a much larger clone just one base away, this may be a read error. The chain links TRBV28 to TRBJ2-4, with TRBD1 matching over 12 bases. This CDR3 region has 18 residues. Looked up from germline, CDR1 is MDHEN and CDR2 is SYDVKM. The CDR3 sequence: CTSSQGTGGSAAKNIQYF. Here the CDR3 DNA reads TGTACCAGCAGCCAAGGGACAGGGGGCAGCGCGGCCAAAAACATTCAGTACTTC.

The chain's CDR3 is CASSPGMSGSGANVLTF. The CDR3 bases are TGCGCCAGCAGCCCTGGGATGAGCGGCTCTGGGGCCAACGTCCTGACTTTC. This chain joins TRBV5-1 and TRBJ2-6; tentatively, D is TRBD2 (5 bases). The CDR3 runs 17 residues. V shed 4 bases and J shed 0 bases, with 14 bases lying between them. CDR1 and CDR2 (germline): SGHRS, YFSETQ. The full variable domain, its missing parts supplied by reference TRBV5-1 and TRBJ2-6, is KAGVTQTPRYLIKTRGQQVTLSCSPISGHRSVSWYQQTPGQGLQFLFEYFSETQRNKGNFPGRFSGRQFSNSRSEMNVSTLELGDSALYLCASSPGMSGSGANVLTFGAGSRLTVL.

This clonotype came up a few times. This chain connects TRBV6-1 to TRBJ1-2; D unclear. CDR3 size: 13 residues. The ends were cut back, 2 bases at V and 7 bases at J, with 11 bases in the middle. Looked up from germline, CDR1 is MNHNS and CDR2 is SASEGT. CDR3 amino acids: CASSERALGGYTF. The CDR3 nucleotides read TGTGCCAGCAGTGAAAGGGCCCTCGGTGGCTACACCTTC.

The chain is built from TRBV5-1 and TRBJ2-7; D is uncertain. Trimming shortened V by 4 bases and J by 1 base, and 12 bases separated the two germline ends. The length of the CDR3 is 14 residues. Germline lookup yields CDR1 SGHRS and CDR2 YFSETQ. CDR3 sequence (DNA): TGCGCCAGCAGCCCGGACCGTAGTTCCTACGAGCAGTACTTC. The encoded protein is CASSPDRSSYEQYF.

This clonotype was detected only a few times. The junction and the germline gene differ at one end; a read error may be behind it. The chain uses TRBV2 and TRBJ2-5, with D hard to call. Germline CDR1 is SNHLY and CDR2 is FYNNEI. The CDR3 consists of 11 residues. The DNA for the CDR3 is TGTGCCAGCAGTTCCCAAGGGACCCAGTACTTC. Protein: CASSSQGTQYF.

The rearrangement uses TRBV10-3 and TRBJ2-1, with 7 bases aligning to TRBD2. V gave up 7 bases and J gave up 4 bases; unmatched junction bases: 4. The germline V gene encodes CDR1 ENHRY and CDR2 SYGVKD. The CDR3 is 13 amino acids. CDR3 residues: CAITAGAYNEQFF. In nucleotides, the CDR3 is TGTGCCATCACGGCGGGAGCGTACAATGAGCAGTTCTTC.

This chain uses TRBV3-1 with TRBJ2-1; 7 positions match TRBD2. V trimming: 4 bases; J trimming: 5 bases; junction bases outside the gene matches: 2. The CDR3 is 13 amino acids. Germline assignment: CDR1 LGHDT and CDR2 YNNKEL (reference sequence). The chain's CDR3 is CASSRGTNNEQFF. DNA for the CDR3: TGTGCCAGCAGCCGGGGGACTAACAATGAGCAGTTCTTC.

This chain uses TRBV2 with TRBJ2-4, with 8 positions matching TRBD2. Unmatched junction bases numbered 4, after V lost 2 bases and J lost 1 base. Germline CDR1 reads SNHLY; CDR2 reads FYNNEI. The CDR3 is 16 residues long. CDR3 region: CASSERSGSAKNIQYF. DNA of the CDR3: TGTGCCAGCAGTGAAAGGAGCGGGAGCGCCAAAAACATTCAGTACTTC.

The chain joins TRBV9 to TRBJ2-5, with D possibly matching TRBD2 (5 bases). Germline V lookup: CDR1 SGDLS, CDR2 YYNGEE. With 2 bases removed from V and 5 bases from J, the gap between germline ends came to 13 bases. The CDR3 spans 14 residues. The CDR3 sequence is CASSVNSGWETQYF. CDR3 DNA sequence: TGTGCCAGCAGCGTGAACAGCGGCTGGGAGACCCAGTACTTC.

A few counts support this clonotype. The genes are TRBV28 and TRBJ2-1; the D gene could be TRBD1 or TRBD2 (5 bases each). Germline CDR1 and CDR2: MDHEN and SYDVKM. The ends were cut back, 5 bases at V and 8 bases at J, with 19 bases in the middle. The CDR3 consists of 15 residues. CDR3 loop: CASSVAVGASHEQFF. In nucleotides, the CDR3 is TGTGCCAGCAGTGTCGCAGTCGGGGCAAGCCATGAGCAGTTCTTC.

This clonotype appeared a few times. This sequence joins TRBV7-2 and TRBJ2-7; no clear D. This CDR3 is built from 15 residues. Germline V gene sequence: CDR1 SGHTA, CDR2 FQGNSA. The ends were cut back, 2 bases at V and 5 bases at J, with 16 bases in the middle. The CDR3 bases are TGTGCCAGCAGCTTACCTTCTCCCAGGTCCCACGAGCAGTACTTC. It specifies CASSLPSPRSHEQYF.

The sample holds a few counts of this clonotype. The chain links TRBV15 to TRBJ1-1, with D tentatively TRBD1 (5 bases). The V end lost 6 bases, the J end lost 0 bases, and 14 bases lay between the germline ends. The CDR3 loop spans 15 amino acids. Germline CDR1 LNHNV, CDR2 YYDKDF (reference sequence). CDR3 coding DNA: TGTGCCACCAGGCCACCCAGGGAGTTGAACACTGAAGCTTTCTTT. Translated: CATRPPRELNTEAFF.

This clonotype occurred a few times. The V gene is TRBV28, the J gene TRBJ1-2, with D hard to call. The V end lost 3 bases, the J end lost 7 bases, and 18 bases lay between the germline ends. Germline values: CDR1 MDHEN, CDR2 SYDVKM. The CDR3 extends over 15 amino acids. The CDR3 DNA follows: TGTGCCAGCAGTTTGAGTGGACTCTTTAAGGGTGGCTACACCTTC. Protein sequence: CASSLSGLFKGGYTF.

The rearrangement joins TRBV5-4 to TRBJ2-4; 7 bases match TRBD2. The CDR3 consists of 17 residues. V shed 0 bases and J 1 base; nucleotides not matched to a gene: 7. The V gene's germline CDR1 is SGHNT and CDR2 YYREEE (reference sequence). The CDR3 here is CASSLAPLASAKNIQYF. DNA of the CDR3: TGTGCCAGCAGCTTGGCCCCACTAGCGAGCGCCAAAAACATTCAGTACTTC.

This chain uses TRBV20-1 with TRBJ2-7; 7 bases align to TRBD1. The CDR3 has 15 residues. V trimming: 0 bases; J trimming: 0 bases; junction bases outside the gene matches: 5. Germline V gives CDR1 DFQATT, CDR2 SNEGSKA (reference sequence). CDR3 protein: CSARDQDRNSYEQYF. The CDR3 DNA reads TGCAGTGCTAGAGACCAGGACAGGAACTCCTACGAGCAGTACTTC.

This clonotype was found a few times. Here the CDR3 reads CAISDDRRGSGGNEQFF. The CDR3 region has the DNA TGTGCCATCAGTGATGACCGGCGGGGTAGCGGAGGGAATGAGCAGTTCTTC. The rearrangement uses TRBV10-3 and TRBJ2-1; a weak D match, TRBD2 (6 bases). CDR1 ENHRY and CDR2 SYGVKD come from the germline V gene. The CDR3 totals 17 residues. V was clipped by 3 bases and J by 7 bases, with 22 bases between them.

The chain is built from TRBV7-8 and TRBJ2-3; 9 bases agree with TRBD2. The CDR3 loop spans 17 amino acids. Looked up from germline, CDR1 is SGHVS and CDR2 is FQNEAQ. J gave up 2 bases and V 1 base, and 7 bases lay outside the gene matches. The CDR3 DNA follows: TGTGCCAGCAGCTTAGGCCACCTAGCGGGGCCCACAGATACGCAGTATTTT. Protein product: CASSLGHLAGPTDTQYF.

V and J are TRBV29-1 and TRBJ2-5; 8 bases fit TRBD1. Judging by the DNA end, TRBJ2-7 fits better; the J call may be wrong. CDR3 length equals 13 residues. Germline CDR1 SQVTM, CDR2 ANQGSEA. In DNA, the CDR3 is TGCAGCGTTGAGACAGGGGTCCCCTACGAGCAGTACTTC. This gives the protein CSVETGVPYEQYF.

This clonotype has more than one count but fewer than ten. Here the CDR3 reads CASSSPGTAGANVLTF. CDR3 coding DNA: TGTGCCAGCAGCTCGCCCGGGACAGCTGGGGCCAACGTCCTGACTTTC. J is TRBJ2-6 and V is TRBV7-6, with 7 nucleotides matching TRBD1. The germline CDR1 and CDR2 sequences are SGHVS and FNYEAQ. The CDR3 has 16 amino acids. J gave up 2 bases and V 4 bases, and 5 bases lay outside the gene matches.

The V call is TRBV7-2, the J call TRBJ2-5, with D possibly TRBD1 on 6 matching bases. V was trimmed by 3 bases and J by 14 bases, leaving 19 bases between them. Germline CDR1 reads SGHTA; CDR2 reads FQGNSA. The CDR3 is 13 amino acids. The CDR3 loop is CASSLGGSGEHYF. DNA of the CDR3: TGTGCCAGCAGCTTGGGCGGGTCAGGGGAGCACTACTTC. Looking up the rest from reference TRBV7-2 and TRBJ2-5 gives the full variable domain: GAGVSQSPSNKVTEKGKDVELRCDPISGHTALYWYRQSLGQGLEFLIYFQGNSAPDKSGLPSDRFSAERTGGSVSTLTIQRTQQEDSAVYLCASSLGGSGEHYFGPGTRLLVL.

The chain has TRBV3-1 and TRBJ2-3, with a possible D match to TRBD2 (6 bases). This CDR3 has 16 residues. The V end lost 4 bases, the J end lost 6 bases, and 20 bases lay between the germline ends. CDR1 and CDR2 from the germline V gene are LGHDT and YNNKEL (reference sequence). The CDR3: CASSRLTSSEKDTQYF. The CDR3 DNA is TGTGCCAGCAGCCGCCTGACCTCTAGCGAGAAGGATACGCAGTATTTT.

V gene TRBV5-1 combines with J gene TRBJ1-1; tentatively, D is TRBD1 (5 bases). V was pared by 4 bases and J by 4 bases, with 20 bases between. The V gene's germline CDR1 is SGHRS and CDR2 YFSETQ. The CDR3 length is 16 residues. The CDR3 sequence: CASSTGPLARGTEAFF. In DNA form, the CDR3 reads TGCGCCAGCAGCACAGGACCGCTCGCACGCGGCACTGAAGCTTTCTTT.

The chain carries TRBV15 and TRBJ2-5; 8 nucleotides agree with TRBD1. Germline CDR1 reads LNHNV; CDR2 reads YYDKDF (reference sequence). J was trimmed by 1 base and V by 1 base; bases with no gene match: 8. The CDR3 sequence is 17 residues long. The DNA for the CDR3 is TGTGCCACCAGCAGAGGAGGACAGGGACGAGGCCAAGAGACCCAGTACTTC. Translation gives CATSRGGQGRGQETQYF.

This clonotype was seen a few times. V gene TRBV18 combines with J gene TRBJ1-2, with a weak D call TRBD1 (5 bases). Trimming removed 3 bases at V and 4 bases at J, with 15 bases between. The CDR3 loop spans 15 amino acids. In germline, CDR1 is KGHSH, CDR2 LQKENI. The CDR3 nucleotides read TGTGCCAGCTCACCCGGAGGAGTGGGGACCTATGGCTACACCTTC. This encodes CASSPGGVGTYGYTF.

This clonotype was seen a handful of times. The genes are TRBV7-2 and TRBJ2-2; D gene unclear. CDR1 is SGHTA and CDR2 is FQGNSA in the germline V gene. The CDR3 runs 18 residues. The V end lost 4 bases, the J end lost 2 bases, and 20 bases lay between the germline ends. CDR3 DNA sequence: TGTGCCAGCAGCTCGAACTCGCGGACCTACACTAACACCGGGGAGCTGTTTTTT. It specifies CASSSNSRTYTNTGELFF.